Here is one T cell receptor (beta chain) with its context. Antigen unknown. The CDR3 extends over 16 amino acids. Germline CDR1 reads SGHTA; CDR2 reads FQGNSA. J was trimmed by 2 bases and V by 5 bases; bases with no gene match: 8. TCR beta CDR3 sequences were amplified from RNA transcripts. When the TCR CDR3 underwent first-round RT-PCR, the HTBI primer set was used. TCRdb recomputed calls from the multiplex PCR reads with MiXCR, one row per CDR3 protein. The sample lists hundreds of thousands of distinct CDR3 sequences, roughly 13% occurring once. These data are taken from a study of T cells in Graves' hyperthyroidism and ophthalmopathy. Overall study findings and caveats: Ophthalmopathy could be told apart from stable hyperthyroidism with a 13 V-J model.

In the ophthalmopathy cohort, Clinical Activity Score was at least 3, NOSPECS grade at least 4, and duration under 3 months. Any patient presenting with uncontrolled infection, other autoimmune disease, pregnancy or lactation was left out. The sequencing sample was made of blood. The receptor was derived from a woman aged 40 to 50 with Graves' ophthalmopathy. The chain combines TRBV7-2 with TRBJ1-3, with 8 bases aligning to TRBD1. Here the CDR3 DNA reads TGTGCCAGCAGCCGATTCGACAGGGGAGCTGGAAACACCATATATTTT. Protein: CASSRFDRGAGNTIYF. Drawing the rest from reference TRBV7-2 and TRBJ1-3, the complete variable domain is GAGVSQSPSNKVTEKGKDVELRCDPISGHTALYWYRQSLGQGLEFLIYFQGNSAPDKSGLPSDRFSAERTGGSVSTLTIQRTQQEDSAVYLCASSRFDRGAGNTIYFGEGSWLTVV.